A single sample gave rise to the 14 T cell receptor beta chains below, sequenced in a study of OX40 agonist ivuxolimab in advanced cancers. The data were produced by immunoSEQ multiplex PCR, yet TCRdb's version contains in-frame clones alone and is incomplete. The sample has around 80,000 clones; about four fifths are singletons. This specimen was CD4+ or CD8+ T cells sorted from blood, taken in a trial of the OX40 agonist ivuxolimab. The receptors stem from an adult with an advanced solid tumor such as melanoma, head and neck, liver or kidney cancer.

With regard to this clone: This may be a read error: a much more frequent sequence differs by one nucleotide. The chain recombines TRBV5-1 with TRBJ2-7; D ambiguous. The CDR3 consists of 12 residues. Germline V lookup: CDR1 SGHRS, CDR2 YFSETQ. V lost 2 bases and J lost 1, with 4 bases in between. The DNA of the CDR3 is TGCGCCAGCAGCTTAGAGTCCTACGAGCAGTACTTC. This translates into CASSLESYEQYF.

The rearrangement links TRBV7-6 to TRBJ2-2; TRBD2 matches 12 bases. The junction had 3 bases not matched to a gene; V was cut back by 5 bases and J by 8 bases. Germline CDR1 reads SGHVS; CDR2 reads FNYEAQ. This CDR3 spans 14 amino acids. This CDR3 reads CASSLTSGRGELFF. In nucleotides, the CDR3 is TGTGCCAGCAGCCTGACTAGCGGGAGAGGGGAGCTGTTTTTT.

The chain employs TRBV7-2 and TRBJ1-2; possibly TRBD1 for D (5 bases). With 5 bases removed from V and 4 bases from J, the gap between germline ends came to 11 bases. Germline V lookup: CDR1 SGHTA, CDR2 FQGNSA. This CDR3 contains 13 residues. In DNA form, the CDR3 reads TGTGCCAGCAGCGTGCAGGGCGTCTATGGCTACACCTTC. It yields the protein CASSVQGVYGYTF. The full variable domain, in which reference TRBV7-2 and TRBJ1-2 provide the parts outside the CDR3, is GAGVSQSPSNKVTEKGKDVELRCDPISGHTALYWYRQSLGQGLEFLIYFQGNSAPDKSGLPSDRFSAERTGGSVSTLTIQRTQQEDSAVYLCASSVQGVYGYTFGSGTRLTVV.

The chain combines TRBV5-1 with TRBJ1-2; 8 nucleotides line up with TRBD1. CDR3 length: 15 residues. Germline V CDR1 and CDR2: SGHRS, YFSETQ. J was trimmed by 7 bases and V by 0 bases; bases with no gene match: 8. This chain's CDR3 is CASSLAAGGQGGYTF. The CDR3 DNA sequence: TGCGCCAGCAGCTTGGCGGCAGGGGGCCAAGGTGGCTACACCTTC. Drawing the rest from reference TRBV5-1 and TRBJ1-2, the complete variable domain is KAGVTQTPRYLIKTRGQQVTLSCSPISGHRSVSWYQQTPGQGLQFLFEYFSETQRNKGNFPGRFSGRQFSNSRSEMNVSTLELGDSALYLCASSLAAGGQGGYTFGSGTRLTVV.

The V call is TRBV6-1, the J call TRBJ1-1; D gene uncertain. V lost 4 bases, J lost 7 bases, and 16 bases lay in between. There are 14 residues in the CDR3. CDR1 MNHNS and CDR2 SASEGT come from the germline V gene. CDR3 nucleotides: TGTGCCAGCAGTGTAGAGAAAGCCCCAGGTGAAGCTTTCTTT. It yields the protein CASSVEKAPGEAFF.

The CDR3 region is CASSYEASQPQHF. CDR3 in DNA: TGTGCCAGCAGTTACGAGGCAAGCCAGCCCCAGCATTTT. The chain joins TRBV6-5 to TRBJ1-5, with D unclear. Germline loops: CDR1 MNHEY, CDR2 SVGAGI. With 2 bases removed from V and 7 bases from J, the gap between germline ends came to 9 bases. This CDR3 is built from 13 residues.

This clone appeared a single time. V usage is TRBV18 and J usage is TRBJ1-1, with a tentative D call TRBD1 (5 bases). CDR1 and CDR2 (germline): KGHSH, LQKENI. The CDR3 covers 15 residues. V was pared by 2 bases and J by 0 bases, with 10 bases between. DNA of the CDR3: TGTGCCAGCTCACCAAGCAGGGAGATGAACACTGAAGCTTTCTTT. This codes for CASSPSREMNTEAFF.

This chain links TRBV21-1 with TRBJ2-7; TRBD1, the table's D call, was not compared with the DNA. TRBV21-1 is marked as a pseudogene. This CDR3 contains 14 residues. The CDR3 here is CASSNPDRDYEQYF. Here the CDR3 DNA reads TGTGCCAGCAGCAACCCGGACAGGGACTACGAGCAGTACTTC.

The CDR3, as DNA: TGTGCCGGGGCTTTAGCGGGGGGCGGAGATGAGCAGTTCTTC. Encoded protein: CAGALAGGGDEQFF. V gene TRBV28 combines with J gene TRBJ2-1, with 10 bases that match TRBD2. Germline V gene lookup returns CDR1 MDHEN and CDR2 SYDVKM. This CDR3 has 14 residues. V shed 11 bases and J 8 bases; nucleotides not matched to a gene: 12. Full variable domain (rest looked up from reference TRBV28 and TRBJ2-1): DVKVTQSSRYLVKRTGEKVFLECVQDMDHENMFWYRQDPGLGLRLIYFSYDVKMKEKGDIPEGYSVSREKKERFSLILESASTNQTSMYLCAGALAGGGDEQFFGPGTRLTVL.

The chain has TRBV7-9 and TRBJ2-5; possible D gene TRBD2, 6 bases. CDR1 and CDR2 from the germline V gene are SEHNR and FQNEAQ (reference sequence). Trimming removed 3 bases at V and 6 bases at J, with 11 bases between. This CDR3 is 13 amino acids long. CDR3 protein: CASSLGTLKTQYF. The CDR3 nucleotides are TGTGCCAGCAGCTTGGGGACTTTAAAGACCCAGTACTTC.

For the CDR3, the DNA is TGTGCCAGTAGTAAGACAGACCGTGAGTACAATGAGCAGTTCTTC. It is translated as CASSKTDREYNEQFF. The rearrangement uses TRBV19 and TRBJ2-1; D might be TRBD1 (5 bases). CDR3 length: 15 residues. CDR1 and CDR2 (germline): LNHDA, SQIVND (reference sequence). V shed 4 bases and J shed 4 bases, with 14 bases lying between them.

The genes are TRBV5-1 and TRBJ2-5, with D possibly being TRBD2 (5 bases). The CDR3 contains 14 residues. Germline lookup yields CDR1 SGHRS and CDR2 YFSETQ. Trimming pared 4 bases from V and 5 bases from J, leaving 15 bases between. CDR3 residues: CASSLISRRETQYF. CDR3 DNA: TGCGCCAGCAGCCTTATAAGCAGGAGGGAGACCCAGTACTTC.

This chain connects TRBV29-1 to TRBJ1-1, with a tentative D call TRBD1 (5 bases). V dropped 6 bases and J dropped 1 base, with 12 bases sitting between them. CDR3 length equals 13 residues. Per the germline V gene, CDR1 is SQVTM and CDR2 is ANQGSEA. CDR3 coding DNA: TGCAGCGTCGCTGGGACGGAGAACACTGAAGCTTTCTTT. Its translation is CSVAGTENTEAFF.

The V and J genes are TRBV7-9 and TRBJ1-4; TRBD1 matches at 7 bases. The ends lost 11 bases at V and 7 bases at J; junction bases unmatched: 4. Germline V gene lookup returns CDR1 SEHNR and CDR2 FQNEAQ (reference sequence). The CDR3 runs 11 residues. The CDR3, as DNA: TGTGCCGGACAGGAATCTGAAAAACTGTTTTTT. Translating gives CAGQESEKLFF.